This record looks at one T cell receptor beta chain sequence and its context. This clonotype was detected ten times or more. There is no known antigen for this receptor. It has no much larger one-base neighbor in the sample; base qualities were not kept. The CDR3, cysteine through phenylalanine, is 13 amino acids long. The DNA shown is the 39-base CDR3, in frame from base 1. Compared with germline, V lacks 4 bases and J lacks 8 bases; bases without a gene match: 6. CDR1 and CDR2 (SGHRS, YFSETQ) derive from the germline V gene. Stable Graves' hyperthyroidism was defined as the absence of progression to ophthalmopathy over 18 months of follow-up. The hyperthyroidism patients were between 18 and 65 years old and newly diagnosed, with a disease duration of less than 2 months. Exclusion was applied to patients with uncontrolled infections, other autoimmune diseases, pregnancy or lactation. Diagnoses were based on clinical symptoms, serum thyroxine and TRAb, thyroid ultrasound and orbital computed tomography. Ficoll-Paque density gradient centrifugation was used to isolate PBMCs from approximately 11 ml of fresh peripheral blood. Total RNA was extracted with Trizol reagent, and quality was checked on an Agilent 2100 Bioanalyzer.

The data were obtained in a study of T cells in Graves' hyperthyroidism and ophthalmopathy (dated 2019 in TCRdb). A note on the overall study: Peripheral blood was collected at initial diagnosis, before any treatment. To identify distinguishing TCR V-J signatures, a discovery cohort of around 100 patients was used, comprising fewer than 45 with Graves' ophthalmopathy and some 60 with stable Graves' hyperthyroidism. Whether ophthalmopathy could be predicted prospectively was tested in an independent validation cohort made up of 18 hyperthyroidism patients plus 17 patients who later progressed to ophthalmopathy. For training and testing, the approximately 92 patients in the discovery cohort were randomly divided in a 7:3 ratio. In several Graves' hyperthyroidism patients, the study also compared T-cell repertoires from thyroid tissue with T-cell repertoires from blood. Following sampling, methimazole starting at 30 mg daily was given to hyperthyroidism patients, and high-dose intravenous methylprednisolone was given to ophthalmopathy patients. The paper reports TCR Vbeta CDR3 sequencing of 140 or so peripheral blood samples: approximately 41 ophthalmopathy, around 80 hyperthyroidism and around 17 progressor patients.

What the study reported, not specific to this receptor: Sample size was not statistically predetermined, and investigators were not blinded to group allocation. During validation, the model predicted progression to ophthalmopathy a median of around 6 months ahead of onset, with more than 55% sensitivity and roughly 75% specificity. Blood samples also contained most of the expanded thyroid clonotypes (frequency above 0.001), which suggests that blood repertoires may reflect thyroid immune responses. In cross-validation, a model built on a 13 V-J signature told ophthalmopathy apart from stable hyperthyroidism with just under 90% sensitivity and roughly 83% specificity, and in testing the same model reached 80%/75%.

The TCR beta CDR3 regions were amplified from the RNA transcripts. For the first round of RT-PCR on the TCR CDR3, the HTBI primer set was used together with the Qiagen OneStep RT-PCR kit. Libraries were constructed in a second round of multiplex PCR, after which size selection and purification were performed. Libraries were sequenced paired-end with 100 bp reads on an Illumina HiSeq2000. The paper's data handling went like this. SOAPnuke was used to process the raw data, with reads discarded if the reads contained adapters or uncalled bases, had a mean Phred below 15, or lacked an exact constant-primer or identifier match. COPE v1.2.5 was used to merge the high-quality paired reads, and each unique nucleotide sequence was defined as a clonotype. Clonotypes were aligned to IMGT TRBV, TRBD and TRBJ reference segments using MiTCR v1.1. Analysis was restricted to V-J combinations with a frequency above 0.0001, which covered 99.2% of repertoires. The TCS score was defined as the ratio of F50 (clonal expansion) to E x V (chaos), calculated using BLOSUM62-based TCRdist between CDR3 peptides within each V-J. Welch's t-statistics and random forest reduced around 550 V-J features to 10 to 15, which were used in a naive Bayes classifier (R e1071). The public sequencing data were trimmed at Q25 with fastp and processed into clonotypes with MiXCR by TCRdb, which kept only in-frame beta chains. Rows with a matching CDR3 protein are joined into one entry that keeps the most common DNA and genes. It is TCRdb's table, rather than the study itself, that gives the V and J calls and clone size. For this sample the table gives 370,000 or so distinct CDR3 sequences, of which around 25% were detected only once. The ten largest clones add up to 73% of the sample.

The receptor's source is a man in his fifties or sixties with Graves' hyperthyroidism. Sequenced material: blood. The chain is made from TRBV5-1 and TRBJ2-1; TRBD2 aligns with 7 central bases. The CDR3 has the sequence CASSPAAGDEQFF. The nucleotide sequence reads TGCGCCAGCAGCCCTGCGGCGGGAGATGAGCAGTTCTTC.